Presented here are 27 T cell receptor beta chains from one specimen sequenced in a study of technical replicates of blood from several donors. Sequencing was performed with immunoSEQ multiplex PCR; in TCRdb, only in-frame clones are kept and a portion is missing. The table has 65,000 to 85,000 clones, roughly 98% seen once. The specimen was T cells isolated from PBMCs. Receptors originate from a human donor in good health.

This chain links TRBV28 with TRBJ1-2; D not certain. From germline, CDR1 is MDHEN and CDR2 SYDVKM. V was shortened by 4 bases and J by 4 bases, with 7 bases between the two germline ends. The CDR3 extends over 12 amino acids. The CDR3 region is CASSSPSYGYTF. Written as DNA, the CDR3 is TGTGCCAGCAGTTCCCCCAGCTATGGCTACACCTTC.

V gene TRBV7-3 combines with J gene TRBJ2-1; 10 nucleotides agree with TRBD1. Germline-derived CDR1 and CDR2 are SGHTA and FQGTGA. Trimming removed 6 bases from V and 4 bases from J; junction bases left unmatched: 9. CDR3 length: 16 residues. CDR3 region: CASSPTGTGDYNEQFF. The CDR3 DNA reads TGTGCCAGCAGTCCTACCGGGACAGGGGATTACAATGAGCAGTTCTTC. The full variable domain, in which reference TRBV7-3 and TRBJ2-1 provide the parts outside the CDR3, is GAGVSQTPSNKVTEKGKYVELRCDPISGHTALYWYRQSLGQGPEFLIYFQGTGAADDSGLPNDRFFAVRPEGSVSTLKIQRTERGDSAVYLCASSPTGTGDYNEQFFGPGTRLTVL.

This chain uses TRBV29-1 with TRBJ2-1; 10 bases line up with TRBD2. The CDR3 sequence is 15 residues long. Trimming took 6 bases from V and 4 from J; bases not matched to a gene: 9. In germline, CDR1 is SQVTM, CDR2 ANQGSEA. DNA of the CDR3: TGCAGCGTGGGCGATCCGGGACTAGCGTACAATGAGCAGTTCTTC. This translates into CSVGDPGLAYNEQFF.

The chain recombines TRBV10-2 with TRBJ2-5, with D unresolved. Trimming took 4 bases from V and 1 from J, leaving 7 bases between them. The CDR3 is 13 residues long. The germline V gene encodes CDR1 WSHSY and CDR2 SAAADI. CDR3: CASSGGGQETQYF. CDR3 DNA sequence: TGCGCCAGCAGTGGAGGCGGCCAAGAGACCCAGTACTTC.

The rearrangement uses TRBV5-6 and TRBJ2-2; no reliable D call. The germline gives CDR1 SGHDT, CDR2 YYEEEE. This CDR3 has 14 residues. Deletions cut 4 bases from V and 1 base from J, with 8 bases between. CDR3 in DNA: TGTGCCAGCAGCATTACCAGGAACACCGGGGAGCTGTTTTTT. Translation gives CASSITRNTGELFF.

The V and J genes are TRBV27 and TRBJ2-3; 8 bases align to TRBD1. There are 15 residues in the CDR3. Per the germline V gene, CDR1 is MNHEY and CDR2 is SMNVEV (reference sequence). Germline trimming cut 5 bases from V and 1 base from J; bases unmatched to any gene: 5. The CDR3 spells CASSQPTGGTDTQYF. Here the CDR3 DNA reads TGTGCCAGCAGTCAACCGACAGGGGGCACAGATACGCAGTATTTT.

The chain combines TRBV19 with TRBJ2-1, with TRBD2 matching 12 bases. CDR3 length: 18 amino acids. The V gene's germline CDR1 is LNHDA and CDR2 SQIVND (reference sequence). V was pared by 0 bases and J by 3 bases, with 6 bases of the junction left unmatched. As DNA, the CDR3 is TGTGCCAGTAGTATAGATAGGACTAGCGGGACCAGCTACAATGAGCAGTTCTTC. Amino acid sequence: CASSIDRTSGTSYNEQFF.

The gene calls are TRBV28 and TRBJ1-1; no reliable D call. The V gene lost 2 bases and the J gene lost 1 base, with 17 bases spanning the gap. Germline loops: CDR1 MDHEN, CDR2 SYDVKM. The CDR3 has 17 amino acids. DNA of the CDR3: TGTGCCAGCAGTTTAGTCTCCCCATACGGAGCGAACACTGAAGCTTTCTTT. Amino acids: CASSLVSPYGANTEAFF.

The chain combines TRBV5-1 with TRBJ2-7, with TRBD1 matching over 7 bases. Germline trimming cut 4 bases from V and 0 bases from J; bases unmatched to any gene: 7. Looked up from germline, CDR1 is SGHRS and CDR2 is YFSETQ. This CDR3 spans 15 amino acids. As DNA, the CDR3 is TGCGCCAGCAGCGACCTAACAGGGGCCTCCTACGAGCAGTACTTC. Amino acid sequence: CASSDLTGASYEQYF.

The gene calls are TRBV11-2 and TRBJ1-6; 9 bases agree with TRBD1. V shed 4 bases and J 10 bases; nucleotides not matched to a gene: 5. The CDR3 is 14 amino acids. Germline assignment: CDR1 SGHAT and CDR2 FQNNGV. The CDR3 sequence: CASSSGQGISPLHF. CDR3 nucleotides: TGTGCCAGCAGCTCGGGACAGGGAATCTCACCCCTCCACTTT. The full variable domain, with the rest looked up from reference TRBV11-2 and TRBJ1-6, is EAGVAQSPRYKIIEKRQSVAFWCNPISGHATLYWYQQILGQGPKLLIQFQNNGVVDDSQLPKDRFSAERLKGVDSTLKIQPAKLEDSAVYLCASSSGQGISPLHFGNGTRLTVT.

The genes are TRBV6-5 and TRBJ2-7, with no clear D. The V and J ends lost 0 bases and 3 bases respectively, with 9 bases between them. CDR1 is MNHEY and CDR2 is SVGAGI in the germline V gene. This CDR3 is 14 amino acids long. As DNA, the CDR3 is TGTGCCAGCAGTTACTCGAGGCAGAACTACGAGCAGTACTTC. Its protein is CASSYSRQNYEQYF.

J is TRBJ1-3 and V is TRBV7-9; maybe TRBD1 (6 bases). The V gene's germline CDR1 is SEHNR and CDR2 FQNEAQ (reference sequence). The V gene lost 2 bases and the J gene lost 8 bases, with 13 bases spanning the gap. The CDR3 loop spans 14 amino acids. CDR3 residues: CASSLSSRGDTIYF. DNA of the CDR3: TGTGCCAGCAGCTTATCTTCCAGGGGCGACACCATATATTTT.

The gene calls are TRBV9 and TRBJ2-1, with D unclear. This CDR3 is built from 12 residues. V was cut by 6 bases and J by 6 bases, with 10 bases left in between. Germline-derived CDR1 and CDR2 are SGDLS and YYNGEE. The DNA for the CDR3 is TGTGCCAGCACCCCCGTAGCCAATGAGCAGTTCTTC. This sequence encodes CASTPVANEQFF. Together with reference TRBV9 and TRBJ2-1, the CDR3 gives the full variable domain: DSGVTQTPKHLITATGQRVTLRCSPRSGDLSVYWYQQSLDQGLQFLIQYYNGEERAKGNILERFSAQQFPDLHSELNLSSLELGDSALYFCASTPVANEQFFGPGTRLTVL.

CDR3 sequence: CASSQGQGVNSPLHF. CDR3 sequence (DNA): TGCGCCAGCAGCCAGGGACAGGGAGTTAATTCACCCCTCCACTTT. The chain joins TRBV4-1 to TRBJ1-6; 9 nucleotides align to TRBD1. The V and J ends lost 3 bases and 6 bases, in that order; junction bases with no gene match: 3. Germline values: CDR1 MGHRA, CDR2 YSYEKL. The CDR3 runs to 15 residues.

This chain uses TRBV7-9 with TRBJ2-5, with D tentatively TRBD1 (7 bases). In germline, CDR1 is SEHNR, CDR2 FQNEAQ (reference sequence). The CDR3 spans 14 residues. V lost 8 bases and J 3 bases, leaving 16 bases between the germline ends. This CDR3 is CASDGAGQKETQYF. In DNA form, the CDR3 reads TGTGCCAGCGATGGGGCGGGACAGAAAGAGACCCAGTACTTC.

This clone was detected only once. The V call is TRBV11-3, the J call TRBJ1-1, with D maybe TRBD1 (5 bases). Germline CDR1 is SGHNT and CDR2 is YENEEA. Trimming stripped 2 bases from V and 1 base from J, with 11 bases between. The CDR3 is made up of 15 amino acids. This CDR3 reads CASSLWGGGNTEAFF. The CDR3 DNA follows: TGTGCCAGCAGCTTATGGGGCGGGGGGAACACTGAAGCTTTCTTT.

The genes are TRBV19 and TRBJ1-1; D is unclear. The CDR3 covers 16 residues. V was shortened by 7 bases and J by 7 bases, with 25 bases between the two germline ends. From germline, CDR1 is LNHDA and CDR2 SQIVND (reference sequence). CDR3 bases: TGTGCCAGTACCACCCTGTGGGAGCGCAGAATCATTGAAGCTTTCTTT. Protein sequence: CASTTLWERRIIEAFF.

J is TRBJ2-3 and V is TRBV4-1, with D possibly matching TRBD2 (5 bases). CDR1 is MGHRA and CDR2 is YSYEKL in the germline V gene. This CDR3 has 17 amino acids. V lost 5 bases and J 5 bases, leaving 23 bases between the germline ends. CDR3 DNA sequence: TGCGCCAGCAGCACTGAAAAAGGAGGCGGTGGAGGAGATACGCAGTATTTT. Amino acid sequence: CASSTEKGGGGGDTQYF.

In its sample, this clone was seen a few times. The V and J genes are TRBV7-8 and TRBJ2-3, with TRBD1 matching 8 bases. CDR3 length: 17 residues. V lost 2 bases and J lost 1; bases outside the gene matches: 8. The germline gives CDR1 SGHVS, CDR2 FQNEAQ. The CDR3 DNA sequence: TGTGCCAGCAGCTTACGCTCCGGGACAGGCGGCACAGATACGCAGTATTTT. The encoded protein is CASSLRSGTGGTDTQYF.

The chain has TRBV9 and TRBJ1-3; tentatively, D is TRBD1 (6 bases). The CDR3 runs 13 residues. CDR1 and CDR2 from the germline V gene are SGDLS and YYNGEE. Between the trimmed V and J ends, which lost 4 bases and 4 bases, there was a span of 9 bases. The CDR3 DNA reads TGTGCCAGCAGCCTCGACAGGGGAAACACCATATATTTT. Protein product: CASSLDRGNTIYF.

The count of this clone is one. The J gene is TRBJ1-5, the V gene TRBV2; D perhaps matches TRBD1 (6 bases). The CDR3 consists of 15 residues. Germline CDR1 reads SNHLY; CDR2 reads FYNNEI. V dropped 3 bases and J dropped 3 bases, with 12 bases sitting between them. Here the CDR3 reads CASSDRTVYNQPQHF. As DNA, the CDR3 is TGTGCCAGCAGTGATAGGACAGTCTACAATCAGCCCCAGCATTTT.

The chain employs TRBV15 and TRBJ1-3, with 7 nucleotides matching TRBD1. V gave up 1 base and J gave up 5 bases; unmatched junction bases: 11. The CDR3 length is 17 residues. Germline-derived CDR1 and CDR2 are LNHNV and YYDKDF (reference sequence). The CDR3 loop reads CATSRVLQGIRRNTIYF. The CDR3 nucleotides are TGTGCCACCAGCAGAGTCCTACAGGGGATACGACGAAACACCATATATTTT.

The chain combines TRBV7-9 with TRBJ2-7; 7 positions agree with TRBD1. The CDR3 loop spans 11 amino acids. Trimming at V came to 8 bases and at J to 2 bases, leaving 0 bases not matched to a gene. CDR1 is SEHNR and CDR2 is FQNEAQ in the germline V gene (reference sequence). The CDR3 nucleotides are TGTGCCAGCCAGGGGGCCTACGAGCAGTACTTC. Its protein is CASQGAYEQYF.

The rearrangement uses TRBV6-5 and TRBJ1-1; TRBD1 agrees at 7 bases. The CDR3 runs to 14 residues. Germline trimming cut 6 bases from V and 4 bases from J; bases unmatched to any gene: 8. CDR1 and CDR2 (germline): MNHEY, SVGAGI. This chain's CDR3 is CASRPKNRGTEAFF. CDR3 DNA sequence: TGTGCCAGCAGGCCCAAAAACAGGGGCACTGAAGCTTTCTTT.

The chain employs TRBV7-9 and TRBJ2-2, with D perhaps matching TRBD2 (5 bases). This CDR3 region has 16 residues. V was trimmed by 6 bases and J by 1 base, leaving 15 bases between them. In germline, CDR1 is SEHNR, CDR2 FQNEAQ (reference sequence). CDR3 in DNA: TGTGCCAGCAGACCTTCGGACTGGGGGAACACCGGGGAGCTGTTTTTT. Its protein product is CASRPSDWGNTGELFF.

This chain uses TRBV5-8 with TRBJ2-6, with a tentative D call TRBD2 (6 bases). V lost 4 bases, J lost 2 bases, and 16 bases lay in between. The CDR3 runs 17 residues. Germline loops: CDR1 SGHTS, CDR2 YDEGEE. The CDR3 sequence is CASSPRLANPGANVLTF. In DNA, the CDR3 is TGTGCCAGCAGCCCCCGCCTAGCGAACCCTGGGGCCAACGTCCTGACTTTC.

CDR3 bases: TGTGCCAGCAGTTTAGGGGGGGACAGGTATAACTACGAGCAGTACTTC. It is translated as CASSLGGDRYNYEQYF. The V gene is TRBV28, the J gene TRBJ2-7, with D perhaps matching TRBD1 (8 bases). V was shortened by 2 bases and J by 3 bases, with 17 bases between the two germline ends. The CDR3 extends over 16 amino acids. Germline V lookup: CDR1 MDHEN, CDR2 SYDVKM.